This T cell receptor (beta chain) was sequenced in a study of shared clonotypes between healthy human individuals. Trimming left V 5 bases short and J 0 bases short, with 9 bases between. CDR1 is SEHNR, CDR2 FQNEAQ, per germline (reference sequence). The CDR3 spans 14 residues. The table came from immunoSEQ multiplex PCR; TCRdb's copy has only in-frame clones and leaves some out. The sample has approximately 1.5 million clones, 95% to 99% seen once. Study-wide results and limits: Estimated richness values were generally larger in naive subsets than in memory subsets.

Comments on this clone: Its antigen is as yet unknown. This sample includes further DNA sequences coding for the same CDR3.

This clonotype was sampled from a man aged 25 to 40 in good health. The genes are TRBV7-9 and TRBJ2-3; the D gene is possibly TRBD2 (5 bases). The sequenced material came from naive CD4+ T cells sorted from blood. As to subset: CD45RA+ positively selected. The CDR3 region has the DNA TGTGCCAGCAGCCCCAGCGGTAGCACAGATACGCAGTATTTT. Translation: CASSPSGSTDTQYF.